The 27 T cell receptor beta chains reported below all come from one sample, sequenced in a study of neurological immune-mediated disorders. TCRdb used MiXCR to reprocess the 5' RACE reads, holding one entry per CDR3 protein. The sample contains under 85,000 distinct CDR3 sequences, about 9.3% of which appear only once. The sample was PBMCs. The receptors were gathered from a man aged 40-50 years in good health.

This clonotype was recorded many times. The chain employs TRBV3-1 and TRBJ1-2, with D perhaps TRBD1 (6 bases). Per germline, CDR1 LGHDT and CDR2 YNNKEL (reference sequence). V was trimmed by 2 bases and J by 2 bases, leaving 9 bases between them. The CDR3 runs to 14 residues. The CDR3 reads CASSQPDRNYGYTF. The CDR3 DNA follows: TGTGCCAGCAGCCAACCTGACAGGAACTATGGCTACACCTTC.

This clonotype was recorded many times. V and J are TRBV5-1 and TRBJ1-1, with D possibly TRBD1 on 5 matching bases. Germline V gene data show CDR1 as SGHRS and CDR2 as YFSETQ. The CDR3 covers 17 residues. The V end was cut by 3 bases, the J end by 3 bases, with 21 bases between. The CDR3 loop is CASSYRRGGPVDTEAFF. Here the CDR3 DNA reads TGCGCCAGCAGCTATCGGAGGGGTGGGCCCGTGGACACTGAAGCTTTCTTT.

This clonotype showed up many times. In DNA, the CDR3 is TGTGCCAGCAGCTCCACAGGGGTGTTTGGCTACACCTTC. Protein: CASSSTGVFGYTF. The V gene is TRBV11-2, the J gene TRBJ1-2; TRBD1 matches at 7 bases. Germline CDR1 is SGHAT and CDR2 is FQNNGV. The V and J ends lost 4 bases and 7 bases, in that order; junction bases with no gene match: 6. The CDR3 consists of 13 residues.

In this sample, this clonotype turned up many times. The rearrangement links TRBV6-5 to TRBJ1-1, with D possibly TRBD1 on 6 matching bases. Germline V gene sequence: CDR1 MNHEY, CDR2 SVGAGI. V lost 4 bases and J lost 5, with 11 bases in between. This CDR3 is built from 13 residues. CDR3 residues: CASSWGRGTEAFF. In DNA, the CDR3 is TGTGCCAGCAGTTGGGGGAGGGGGACTGAAGCTTTCTTT.

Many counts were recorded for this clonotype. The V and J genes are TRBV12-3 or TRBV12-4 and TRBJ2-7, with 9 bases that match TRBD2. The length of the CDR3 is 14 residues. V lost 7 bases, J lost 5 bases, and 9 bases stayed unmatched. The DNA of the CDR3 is TGTGCCAGCACCTCTTCGGGACTAGCCCACGAGCAGTACTTC. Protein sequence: CASTSSGLAHEQYF.

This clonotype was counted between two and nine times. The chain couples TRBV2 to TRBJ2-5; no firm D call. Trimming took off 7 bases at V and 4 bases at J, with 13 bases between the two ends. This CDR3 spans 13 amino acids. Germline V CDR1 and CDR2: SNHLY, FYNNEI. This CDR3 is CASKQVNGETQYF. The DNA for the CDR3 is TGTGCCAGCAAGCAGGTGAATGGAGAGACCCAGTACTTC. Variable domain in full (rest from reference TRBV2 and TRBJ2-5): EPEVTQTPSHQVTQMGQEVILRCVPISNHLYFYWYRQILGQKVEFLVSFYNNEISEKSEIFDDQFSVERPDGSNFTLKIRSTKLEDSAMYFCASKQVNGETQYFGPGTRLLVL.

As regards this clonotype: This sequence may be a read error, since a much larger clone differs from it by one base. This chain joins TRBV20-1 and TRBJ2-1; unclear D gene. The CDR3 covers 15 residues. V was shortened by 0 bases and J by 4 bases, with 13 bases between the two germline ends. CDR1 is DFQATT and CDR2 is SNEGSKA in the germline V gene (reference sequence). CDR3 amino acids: CSARDHLVWYNEQFF. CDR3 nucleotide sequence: TGCAGTGCTAGAGATCACCTAGTATGGTACAATGAGCAGTTCTTC.

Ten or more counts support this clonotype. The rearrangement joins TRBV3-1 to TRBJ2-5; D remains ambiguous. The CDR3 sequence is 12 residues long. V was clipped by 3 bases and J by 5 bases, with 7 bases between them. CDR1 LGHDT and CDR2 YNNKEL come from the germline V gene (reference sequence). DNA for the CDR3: TGTGCCAGCAGCCACTTAGAGGAGACCCAGTACTTC. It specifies CASSHLEETQYF.

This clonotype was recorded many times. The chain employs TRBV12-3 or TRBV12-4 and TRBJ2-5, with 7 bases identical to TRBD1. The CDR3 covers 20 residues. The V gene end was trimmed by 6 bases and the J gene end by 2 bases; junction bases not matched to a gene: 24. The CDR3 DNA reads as TGTGCCAGCAGACCCCGTTACCTTCGGGCGATCGGGACAGCACAAGAGACCCAGTACTTC. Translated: CASRPRYLRAIGTAQETQYF.

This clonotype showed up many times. The CDR3 is CASSLNRAMNTEAFF. In nucleotides, the CDR3 is TGCGCCAGCAGCTTGAACAGGGCAATGAACACTGAAGCTTTCTTT. The V gene is TRBV5-1, the J gene TRBJ1-1, with D perhaps matching TRBD1 (6 bases). From germline, CDR1 is SGHRS and CDR2 YFSETQ. Trimming took off 1 base at V and 0 bases at J, with 10 bases between the two ends. The CDR3 consists of 15 residues.

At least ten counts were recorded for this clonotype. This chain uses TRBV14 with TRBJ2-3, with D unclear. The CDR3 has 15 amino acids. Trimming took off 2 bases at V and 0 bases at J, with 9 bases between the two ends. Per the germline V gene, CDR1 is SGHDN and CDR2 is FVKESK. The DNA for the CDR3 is TGTGCCAGCAGCCAACCGCCGGGTAGCACAGATACGCAGTATTTT. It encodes CASSQPPGSTDTQYF.

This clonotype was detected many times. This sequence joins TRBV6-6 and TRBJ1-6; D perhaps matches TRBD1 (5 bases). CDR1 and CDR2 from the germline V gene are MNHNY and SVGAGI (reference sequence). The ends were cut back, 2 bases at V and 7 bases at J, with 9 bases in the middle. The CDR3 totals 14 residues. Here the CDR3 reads CASSYKGENSPLHF. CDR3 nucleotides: TGTGCCAGCAGTTACAAAGGGGAGAATTCACCCCTCCACTTT.

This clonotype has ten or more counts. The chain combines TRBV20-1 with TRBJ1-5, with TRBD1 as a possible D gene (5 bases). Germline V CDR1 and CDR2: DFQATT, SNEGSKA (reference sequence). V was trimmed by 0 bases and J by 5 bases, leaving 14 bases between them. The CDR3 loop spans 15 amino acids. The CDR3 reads CSARDTSGTYQPQHF. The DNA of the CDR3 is TGCAGTGCTAGAGATACCTCCGGGACTTATCAGCCCCAGCATTTT.

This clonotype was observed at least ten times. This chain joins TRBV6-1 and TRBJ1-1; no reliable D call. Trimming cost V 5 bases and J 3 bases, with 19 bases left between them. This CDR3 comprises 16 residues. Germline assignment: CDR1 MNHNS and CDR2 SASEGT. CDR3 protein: CASSSRRQMTDTEAFF. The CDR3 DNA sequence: TGTGCCAGCAGTAGCCGGAGGCAGATGACGGACACTGAAGCTTTCTTT.

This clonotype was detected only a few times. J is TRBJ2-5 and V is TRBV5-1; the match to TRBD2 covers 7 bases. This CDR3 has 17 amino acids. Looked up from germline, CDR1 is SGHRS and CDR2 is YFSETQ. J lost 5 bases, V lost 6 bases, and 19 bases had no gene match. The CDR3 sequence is CASTYSGGGWSGETQYF. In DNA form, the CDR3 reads TGCGCCAGCACCTATTCTGGCGGGGGATGGTCAGGCGAGACCCAGTACTTC.

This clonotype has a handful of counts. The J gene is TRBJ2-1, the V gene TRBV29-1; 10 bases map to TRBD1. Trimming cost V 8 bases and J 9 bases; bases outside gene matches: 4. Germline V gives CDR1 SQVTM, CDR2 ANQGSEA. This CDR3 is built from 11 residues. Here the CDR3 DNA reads TGCAGCACGGGACAGGGGAGTGAGCAGTTCTTC. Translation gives CSTGQGSEQFF.

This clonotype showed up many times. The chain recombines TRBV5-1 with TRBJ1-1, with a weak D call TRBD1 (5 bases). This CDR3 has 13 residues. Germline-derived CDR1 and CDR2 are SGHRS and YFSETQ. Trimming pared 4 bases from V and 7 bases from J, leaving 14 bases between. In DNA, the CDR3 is TGCGCCAGCAGCCTGGGGACCGGGGGTGAAGCTTTCTTT. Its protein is CASSLGTGGEAFF. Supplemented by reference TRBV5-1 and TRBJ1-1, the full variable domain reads KAGVTQTPRYLIKTRGQQVTLSCSPISGHRSVSWYQQTPGQGLQFLFEYFSETQRNKGNFPGRFSGRQFSNSRSEMNVSTLELGDSALYLCASSLGTGGEAFFGQGTRLTVV.

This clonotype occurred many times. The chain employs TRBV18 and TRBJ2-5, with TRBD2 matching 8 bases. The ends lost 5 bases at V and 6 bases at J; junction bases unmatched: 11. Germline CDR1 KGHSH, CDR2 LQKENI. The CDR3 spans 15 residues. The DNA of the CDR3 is TGTGCCAGCTCAACGGGGGGACTAGGTACGAAGACCCAGTACTTC. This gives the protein CASSTGGLGTKTQYF.

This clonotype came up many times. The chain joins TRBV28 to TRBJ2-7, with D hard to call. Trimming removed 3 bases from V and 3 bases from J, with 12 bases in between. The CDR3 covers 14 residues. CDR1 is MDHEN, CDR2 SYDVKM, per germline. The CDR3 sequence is CASSFLGNNYEQYF. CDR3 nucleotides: TGTGCCAGCAGTTTTCTGGGGAATAACTACGAGCAGTACTTC.

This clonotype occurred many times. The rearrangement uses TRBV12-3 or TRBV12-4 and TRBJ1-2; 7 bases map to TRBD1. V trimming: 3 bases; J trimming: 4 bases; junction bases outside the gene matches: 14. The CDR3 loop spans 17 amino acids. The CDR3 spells CASSLFPGRGGFYGYTF. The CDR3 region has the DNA TGTGCCAGCAGTTTGTTCCCCGGCAGGGGGGGCTTCTATGGCTACACCTTC.

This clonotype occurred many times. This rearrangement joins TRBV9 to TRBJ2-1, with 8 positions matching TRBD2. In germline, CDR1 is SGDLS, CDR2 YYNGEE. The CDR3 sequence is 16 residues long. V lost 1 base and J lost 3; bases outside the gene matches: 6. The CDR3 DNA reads TGTGCCAGCAGCGTATCCGGACTAGCCAACTACAATGAGCAGTTCTTC. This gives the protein CASSVSGLANYNEQFF. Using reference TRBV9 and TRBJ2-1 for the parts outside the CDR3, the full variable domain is DSGVTQTPKHLITATGQRVTLRCSPRSGDLSVYWYQQSLDQGLQFLIQYYNGEERAKGNILERFSAQQFPDLHSELNLSSLELGDSALYFCASSVSGLANYNEQFFGPGTRLTVL.

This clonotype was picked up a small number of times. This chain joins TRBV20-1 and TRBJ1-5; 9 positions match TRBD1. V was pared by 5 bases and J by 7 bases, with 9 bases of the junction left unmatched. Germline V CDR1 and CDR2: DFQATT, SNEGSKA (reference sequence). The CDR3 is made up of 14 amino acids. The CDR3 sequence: CSAEPDRGGQPQHF. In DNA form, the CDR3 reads TGCAGTGCTGAACCGGACAGGGGTGGACAGCCCCAGCATTTT.

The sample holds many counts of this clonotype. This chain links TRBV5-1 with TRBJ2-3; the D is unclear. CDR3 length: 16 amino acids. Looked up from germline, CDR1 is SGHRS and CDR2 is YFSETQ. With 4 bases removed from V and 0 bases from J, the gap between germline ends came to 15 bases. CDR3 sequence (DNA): TGCGCCAGCAGCCGCACCGGAGCAGTAAGCACAGATACGCAGTATTTT. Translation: CASSRTGAVSTDTQYF.

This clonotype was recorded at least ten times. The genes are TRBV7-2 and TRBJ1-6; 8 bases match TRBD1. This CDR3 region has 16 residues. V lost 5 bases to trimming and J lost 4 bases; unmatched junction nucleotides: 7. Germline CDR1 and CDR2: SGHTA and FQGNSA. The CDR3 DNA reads TGTGCCAGCAGCGAACAGGGGGTGCAATATAATTCACCCCTCCACTTT. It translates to CASSEQGVQYNSPLHF.

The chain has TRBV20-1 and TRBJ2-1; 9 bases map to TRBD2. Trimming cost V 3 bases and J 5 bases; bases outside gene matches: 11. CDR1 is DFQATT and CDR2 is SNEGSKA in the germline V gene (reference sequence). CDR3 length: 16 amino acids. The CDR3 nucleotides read TGCAGTGCTAGGGCCTTAGCGGGAGAAGAAAACAATGAGCAGTTCTTC. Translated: CSARALAGEENNEQFF.

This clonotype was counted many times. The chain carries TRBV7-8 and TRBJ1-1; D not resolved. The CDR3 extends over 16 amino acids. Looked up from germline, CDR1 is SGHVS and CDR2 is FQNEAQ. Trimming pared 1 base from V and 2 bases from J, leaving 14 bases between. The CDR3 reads CASSLVPRGKNTEAFF. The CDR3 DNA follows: TGTGCCAGCAGCTTAGTTCCACGGGGAAAAAACACTGAAGCTTTCTTT.

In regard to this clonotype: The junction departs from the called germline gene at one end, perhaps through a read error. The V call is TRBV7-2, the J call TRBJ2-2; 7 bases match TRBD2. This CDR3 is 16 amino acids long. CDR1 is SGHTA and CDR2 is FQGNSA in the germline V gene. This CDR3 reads CASSLAAGAIRGDLFF. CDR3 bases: TGTGCCAGCAGCTTAGCGGCGGGAGCGATCCGAGGGGACCTGTTTTTT.